The entry below describes one T cell receptor beta chain. Authors' processing steps: Nucleated cell number was recorded as an estimate derived from reference gene primer amplification. Profiled with immunoSEQ multiplex PCR; TCRdb holds only in-frame clones, not every one. For V, J and clone size, that table is used; D and trimming come from the DNA. Here the sample spans around 150,000 clones, about 76% being singletons. The data were taken from a study of blood T cell repertoires in COVID-19. The overall study: Samples taken during acute and convalescent COVID-19 were collected in the United States, Italy and Spain. PBMCs, B-cell-depleted T cells, or T cells were the source of the cDNA or gDNA that made up the material.

CDR1 is MNHEY, CDR2 SVGAGI, per germline. The length of the CDR3 is 12 residues. Trimming shortened V by 6 bases and J by 2 bases, and 8 bases separated the two germline ends. The clonotype originates from a woman aged 60-75 years with active or convalescent COVID-19. This chain uses TRBV6-5 with TRBJ2-7; possibly TRBD1 for D (5 bases). The source material was peripheral blood. Here the CDR3 DNA reads TGTGCCAGCAGATCGGACACCTACGAGCAGTACTTC. This translates into CASRSDTYEQYF.